The 21 T cell receptor beta chains below come from one sample, sequenced in a study of Ad26.COV2.S vaccination and SARS-CoV-2 variants. Repertoires were generated with immunoSEQ multiplex PCR, while TCRdb's copy carries only in-frame clones and drops some. The data show fewer than 600,000 clones, 80% to 90% seen once. Stated treatment: 15 to 20 received Ad26.COV2.S at low or high dose, single or two shots; 5 received placebo; per-sample allocation not given. On day 63 after the first injection, vaccine and placebo recipients gave samples. This specimen consisted of peripheral blood, obtained in a trial of Ad26.COV2.S vaccine versus placebo. These receptors were taken from a person between 18 and 65 years old who received the Ad26.COV2.S COVID-19 vaccine or a placebo.

This clone occurred once. This chain links TRBV25-1 with TRBJ1-2; D unclear. V was pared by 8 bases and J by 6 bases, with 16 bases between. Germline V gene lookup returns CDR1 MGHDK and CDR2 SYGVNS. The CDR3 extends over 13 amino acids. The CDR3 loop is CASSWARTDGYTF. CDR3 nucleotide sequence: TGTGCCAGCTCCTGGGCTAGGACGGATGGCTACACCTTC.

V gene TRBV5-4 combines with J gene TRBJ2-4; D tentatively fits TRBD1 or TRBD2 (5 bases each). The V and J ends lost 3 bases and 8 bases respectively, with 9 bases between them. The germline V gene has CDR1 SGHNT and CDR2 YYREEE (reference sequence). The CDR3 covers 12 residues. The CDR3 protein is CASSSSRDIQYF. CDR3 DNA sequence: TGTGCCAGCAGCTCTAGCAGGGACATTCAGTACTTC.

The chain combines TRBV2 with TRBJ1-2, with D tentatively TRBD1 (5 bases). The CDR3 runs 15 residues. Trimming cost V 2 bases and J 3 bases, with 13 bases left between them. Germline values: CDR1 SNHLY, CDR2 FYNNEI. The CDR3 reads CASSERLTRDYGYTF. Here the CDR3 DNA reads TGTGCCAGCAGTGAACGCCTCACCAGGGACTATGGCTACACCTTC.

V and J are TRBV29-1 and TRBJ1-4; TRBD1 matches at 8 bases. The V gene's germline CDR1 is SQVTM and CDR2 ANQGSEA. There are 14 residues in the CDR3. The ends lost 7 bases at V and 7 bases at J; junction bases unmatched: 11. Here the CDR3 DNA reads TGCAGCGCCGTAAACAGGGGGATGGGTGAAAAACTGTTTTTT. Translated: CSAVNRGMGEKLFF.

The chain employs TRBV19 and TRBJ1-2; tentative D call: TRBD1 (6 bases). The V and J ends lost 1 base and 3 bases respectively, with 9 bases between them. CDR1 is LNHDA, CDR2 SQIVND, per germline (reference sequence). The CDR3 sequence is 14 residues long. The DNA for the CDR3 is TGTGCCAGTAGTATAGCCTGGACAGACTATGGCTACACCTTC. Translated, it gives CASSIAWTDYGYTF.

The CDR3 spells CASSLAVDGSTDTQYF. The CDR3, as DNA: TGCGCCAGCAGCTTGGCCGTAGACGGGAGCACAGATACGCAGTATTTT. The rearrangement joins TRBV5-1 to TRBJ2-3; D is unresolved. Germline V lookup: CDR1 SGHRS, CDR2 YFSETQ. V was shortened by 0 bases and J by 0 bases, with 11 bases between the two germline ends. There are 16 residues in the CDR3.

The J gene is TRBJ2-7, the V gene TRBV29-1, with 10 positions matching TRBD2. The trim removed 1 base at V and 3 bases at J, leaving 9 bases unmatched. CDR1 SQVTM and CDR2 ANQGSEA come from the germline V gene. This CDR3 is built from 16 residues. Here the CDR3 DNA reads TGCAGCGTTGAAGTCCGGGGACTAGCGAGTTTCTACGAGCAGTACTTC. The encoded protein is CSVEVRGLASFYEQYF.

The rearrangement links TRBV11-1 to TRBJ2-1; TRBD2 is a possible D gene (6 bases). CDR3 length: 14 residues. The germline CDR1 and CDR2 sequences are SGHAT and FQDESV (reference sequence). V lost 0 bases and J lost 12, with 15 bases in between. Here the CDR3 reads CASSLAIGGLRQFF. CDR3 nucleotides: TGTGCCAGCAGCTTAGCAATCGGAGGGTTAAGGCAGTTCTTC.

To note about this clone: The junction and the germline gene differ at one end; a read error may be behind it. The V call is TRBV4-2, the J call TRBJ1-5; possible D gene TRBD1, 6 bases. The germline gives CDR1 LGHNA, CDR2 YNFKEQ. This CDR3 is 14 amino acids long. In DNA, the CDR3 is TGTGCCAGCAGCCAAGACGTCCATTCAGGGGTGCGGGATTTT. Its protein is CASSQDVHSGVRDF.

This rearrangement joins TRBV14 to TRBJ2-1; D unclear. CDR1 and CDR2 (germline): SGHDN, FVKESK. The CDR3 contains 12 residues. Trimming took 3 bases from V and 11 from J, leaving 11 bases between them. CDR3 coding DNA: TGTGCCAGCAGCCAGTTGCCAACCAAGCAGTTCTTC. This translates into CASSQLPTKQFF.

The chain combines TRBV3-1 (or the pseudogene TRBV3-2) with TRBJ1-2; maybe TRBD1 (6 bases). V gave up 7 bases and J gave up 1 base, with 19 bases separating them. There are 16 residues in the CDR3. The germline gives CDR1 LGHDT, CDR2 YNNKEL (reference sequence). The CDR3 here is CASKQGNSLRNYGYTF. In DNA form, the CDR3 reads TGTGCCAGCAAACAGGGAAATAGCCTCCGTAACTATGGCTACACCTTC.

This chain connects TRBV27 to TRBJ2-7, with D unclear. The length of the CDR3 is 14 residues. CDR1 is MNHEY, CDR2 SMNVEV, per germline (reference sequence). V was clipped by 6 bases and J by 2 bases, with 14 bases between them. CDR3 amino acids: CASSDLLGPYEQYF. The CDR3 bases are TGTGCCAGCAGCGACCTCCTAGGTCCCTACGAGCAGTACTTC.

This chain uses TRBV6-6 with TRBJ2-1; D remains unclear. V was clipped by 6 bases and J by 4 bases, with 16 bases between them. The V gene's germline CDR1 is MNHNY and CDR2 SVGAGI (reference sequence). The CDR3 length is 15 residues. The CDR3 region has the DNA TGTGCCAGCAGCTCGATTGACATAACGTACAATGAGCAGTTCTTC. It translates to CASSSIDITYNEQFF.

This chain connects TRBV18 to TRBJ2-7; perhaps TRBD1 as D (5 bases). The V and J ends lost 3 bases and 6 bases respectively, with 12 bases between them. This CDR3 region has 13 residues. Germline CDR1 KGHSH, CDR2 LQKENI. CDR3 region: CASSPAGLGEQYF. CDR3 sequence (DNA): TGTGCCAGCTCACCGGCAGGGTTAGGCGAGCAGTACTTC.

The V gene is TRBV19, the J gene TRBJ2-3; a weak D match, TRBD1 (6 bases). Trimming left V 5 bases short and J 8 bases short, with 14 bases between. This CDR3 is built from 13 residues. CDR1 and CDR2 (germline): LNHDA, SQIVND (reference sequence). For the CDR3, the DNA is TGTGCCAGTAGTTCGCCGGACAGCGGTACGCAGTATTTT. Protein sequence: CASSSPDSGTQYF.

The CDR3 DNA reads as TGTGCCAGCAGCCCACCGCCGGCTAGCGGGGGCTGGGGTGAGCAGTTCTTC. It encodes CASSPPPASGGWGEQFF. The chain carries TRBV7-9 and TRBJ2-1; 10 bases line up with TRBD2. Germline-derived CDR1 and CDR2 are SEHNR and FQNEAQ (reference sequence). The V segment lost 5 bases and the J segment 9 bases; nucleotides outside the gene matches: 16. The CDR3 covers 17 residues.

In nucleotides, the CDR3 is TGTGCCAGCAGTTTGACAGGGGCTCGCACAGATACGCAGTATTTT. This translates into CASSLTGARTDTQYF. The rearrangement uses TRBV2 and TRBJ2-3; 8 nucleotides align to TRBD1. The germline gives CDR1 SNHLY, CDR2 FYNNEI. After removal of 5 bases from V and 1 base from J, the junction contained 5 bases not matched to a gene. The CDR3 length is 15 residues.

The CDR3 loop is CASSLVGTLNTEAFF. The DNA of the CDR3 is TGTGCCAGCAGCTTAGTCGGGACCTTGAACACTGAAGCTTTCTTT. The chain joins TRBV11-2 to TRBJ1-1; possible D gene TRBD1, 5 bases. The CDR3 contains 15 residues. Trimming left V 1 base short and J 0 bases short, with 9 bases between. Looked up from germline, CDR1 is SGHAT and CDR2 is FQNNGV. The full variable domain, rest sourced from reference TRBV11-2 and TRBJ1-1, is EAGVAQSPRYKIIEKRQSVAFWCNPISGHATLYWYQQILGQGPKLLIQFQNNGVVDDSQLPKDRFSAERLKGVDSTLKIQPAKLEDSAVYLCASSLVGTLNTEAFFGQGTRLTVV.

The chain uses TRBV28 and TRBJ1-5, with D possibly matching TRBD1 (6 bases). Looked up from germline, CDR1 is MDHEN and CDR2 is SYDVKM. The CDR3 loop spans 13 amino acids. V was cut by 11 bases and J by 5 bases, with 16 bases left in between. The CDR3 reads CASVRDTDQPQHF. The CDR3 DNA sequence: TGTGCCTCCGTCAGGGACACCGATCAGCCCCAGCATTTT.

V usage is TRBV7-8 and J usage is TRBJ2-7; D call uncertain. The CDR3 is made up of 15 amino acids. V was shortened by 1 base and J by 0 bases, with 10 bases between the two germline ends. Per the germline V gene, CDR1 is SGHVS and CDR2 is FQNEAQ. Here the CDR3 reads CASSLEAVYSYEQYF. Written as DNA, the CDR3 is TGTGCCAGCAGCTTAGAGGCAGTCTACTCCTACGAGCAGTACTTC.

This clone appeared once. J is TRBJ2-2 and V is TRBV7-9; D possibly corresponds to TRBD2 (7 bases). Trimming took 8 bases from V and 6 from J, leaving 16 bases between them. The V gene's germline CDR1 is SEHNR and CDR2 FQNEAQ (reference sequence). The CDR3 consists of 14 residues. CDR3 DNA: TGTGCCAGCCTGGGGGGGCCGGTGGCCGGGGAGCTGTTTTTT. Its protein product is CASLGGPVAGELFF. The entire variable domain, with the rest obtained from reference TRBV7-9 and TRBJ2-2, is as follows: DTGVSQNPRHKITKRGQNVTFRCDPISEHNRLYWYRQTLGQGPEFLTYFQNEAQLEKSRLLSDRFSAERPKGSFSTLEIQRTEQGDSAMYLCASLGGPVAGELFFGEGSRLTVL.